These 13 T cell receptor beta chains came from one sample sequenced in a study of blood T cells in healthy people across ages (dated by TCRdb to the mid-2010s). The library was obtained by 5' RACE. The instrument given in TCRdb is Illumina HiSeq 2500. A second roughly 6 to 12 cycle PCR used a sample-barcoded 5' primer and a J-beta primer mix. The public reads were reanalyzed by TCRdb: fastp trimming at Q25, MiXCR alignment, in-frame beta chains only. Identical CDR3 proteins give one entry, which carries the most common genes and DNA. This sample is represented by more than 700,000 distinct CDR3 sequences; 53% of them were singletons. 40% to 50% of the sample is held by the ten biggest clonotypes. The specimen sequenced was blood. The receptors were gathered from an elderly man in good health.

This clonotype was observed many times. The J gene is TRBJ1-1, the V gene TRBV13; 9 bases map to TRBD1. Germline V CDR1 and CDR2: PRHDT, FYEKMQ (reference sequence). The CDR3 is 15 residues long. V trimming: 3 bases; J trimming: 5 bases; junction bases outside the gene matches: 7. The CDR3 loop is CASSLSQGAQTEAFF. Written as DNA, the CDR3 is TGTGCCAGCAGCTTGTCACAGGGGGCTCAGACTGAAGCTTTCTTT.

The gene calls are TRBV2 and TRBJ2-1; TRBD1 matches at 12 bases. Looked up from germline, CDR1 is SNHLY and CDR2 is FYNNEI. The CDR3 runs to 13 residues. The junction had 3 bases not matched to a gene; V was cut back by 6 bases and J by 9 bases. The CDR3 region is CASRGQGASEQFF. The CDR3 region has the DNA TGTGCCAGCAGGGGACAGGGGGCTTCTGAGCAGTTCTTC.

The CDR3 loop is CASMKWEDDTQYF. CDR3 in DNA: TGTGCCAGCATGAAGTGGGAGGATGATACGCAGTATTTT. The chain joins TRBV3-1 to TRBJ2-3; tentatively, D is TRBD2 (6 bases). Between the trimmed V and J ends, which lost 7 bases and 6 bases, there was a span of 14 bases. Germline assignment: CDR1 LGHDT and CDR2 YNNKEL (reference sequence). The CDR3 loop spans 13 amino acids.

The V call is TRBV6-2 or TRBV6-3, the J call TRBJ1-2, with 8 nucleotides matching TRBD1. CDR1 and CDR2 (germline): MNHEY, SVGEGT. This CDR3 is built from 16 residues. V lost 5 bases and J lost 0; bases outside the gene matches: 8. The CDR3 nucleotides are TGTGCCAGCAGTAGAGGGACAGGAAAAACTAACTATGGCTACACCTTC. Translating gives CASSRGTGKTNYGYTF.

The chain combines TRBV5-5 with TRBJ1-4, with 10 bases that match TRBD1. The CDR3 covers 19 residues. Germline loops: CDR1 SGHKS, CDR2 YYEKEE (reference sequence). After removal of 2 bases from V and 7 bases from J, the junction contained 17 bases not matched to a gene. CDR3 nucleotides: TGTGCCAGCAGCTTCCGTGTGACAGGGGGCGGGTTAAGTCCTGAAAAACTGTTTTTT. Translation: CASSFRVTGGGLSPEKLFF. The complete variable domain, with remaining parts taken from reference TRBV5-5 and TRBJ1-4, reads DAGVTQSPTHLIKTRGQQVTLRCSPISGHKSVSWYQQVLGQGPQFIFQYYEKEERGRGNFPDRFSARQFPNYSSELNVNALLLGDSALYLCASSFRVTGGGLSPEKLFFGSGTQLSVL.

This clonotype was counted only a few times. The chain uses TRBV7-2 and TRBJ1-2; 7 nucleotides match TRBD1. The germline gives CDR1 SGHTA, CDR2 FQGNSA. Losses at the gene ends were 5 bases for V and 5 bases for J; bases not matched to a gene: 5. The CDR3 runs 13 residues. The CDR3 sequence is CASSRGQLYGYTF. In DNA form, the CDR3 reads TGTGCCAGCAGCCGGGGACAGCTTTATGGCTACACCTTC.

This chain connects TRBV6-1 to TRBJ1-1; weak D call: TRBD1 (6 bases). From germline, CDR1 is MNHNS and CDR2 SASEGT. CDR3 length equals 11 residues. The CDR3 coding sequence is TGTGCATATGGAACAGGGTTAGAAGCTTTCTTT. This codes for CAYGTGLEAFF.

V and J are TRBV10-2 and TRBJ2-3, with 8 bases matching TRBD1. The germline V gene encodes CDR1 WSHSY and CDR2 SAAADI. This CDR3 contains 15 residues. The V segment lost 6 bases and the J segment 1 base; nucleotides outside the gene matches: 6. CDR3 sequence: CASSRTGQGTDTQYF. Here the CDR3 DNA reads TGCGCCAGCAGCCGGACGGGACAGGGCACAGATACGCAGTATTTT.

The chain links TRBV16 to TRBJ1-2; 9 bases fit TRBD1. This CDR3 is 17 amino acids long. J lost 3 bases, V lost 4 bases, and 12 bases had no gene match. Germline V gene sequence: CDR1 KGHSY, CDR2 FQNENV. The CDR3 region has the DNA TGTGCCAGCAGCCCTAAAATCGTACAGGGGGCTGACTATGGCTACACCTTC. Its protein product is CASSPKIVQGADYGYTF.

The chain uses TRBV6-5 and TRBJ2-5; possible D gene TRBD2, 7 bases. The V gene lost 2 bases and the J gene lost 5 bases, with 12 bases spanning the gap. The CDR3 length is 14 residues. Germline CDR1 is MNHEY and CDR2 is SVGAGI. The CDR3 reads CASSYGGGAETQYF. CDR3 nucleotides: TGTGCCAGCAGTTACGGAGGGGGGGCTGAGACCCAGTACTTC.

The V and J genes are TRBV20-1 and TRBJ2-6; D might be TRBD1 (6 bases). This CDR3 has 14 residues. V lost 6 bases to trimming and J lost 2 bases, with 11 bases between them. Looked up from germline, CDR1 is DFQATT and CDR2 is SNEGSKA (reference sequence). The CDR3 is CSASNRAGANVLTF. The DNA of the CDR3 is TGCAGTGCCTCAAACAGGGCTGGGGCCAACGTCCTGACTTTC.

This clonotype was detected only a few times. The chain's CDR3 is CSARDQASQETQYF. CDR3 sequence (DNA): TGCAGTGCTAGAGATCAGGCCAGCCAAGAGACCCAGTACTTC. The V and J genes are TRBV20-1 and TRBJ2-5, with D hard to call. The germline CDR1 and CDR2 sequences are DFQATT and SNEGSKA (reference sequence). Deletions cut 0 bases from V and 1 base from J, with 9 bases between. The CDR3 extends over 14 amino acids.

The chain recombines TRBV25-1 with TRBJ2-7; D possibly matches TRBD1 or TRBD2 (5 bases each). The V and J ends lost 5 bases and 10 bases respectively, with 18 bases between them. The CDR3 extends over 13 amino acids. Germline V lookup: CDR1 MGHDK, CDR2 SYGVNS. CDR3 residues: CASSPRIRGTQYF. CDR3 bases: TGTGCCAGCAGTCCCCGAATACGGGGCACCCAGTACTTC.